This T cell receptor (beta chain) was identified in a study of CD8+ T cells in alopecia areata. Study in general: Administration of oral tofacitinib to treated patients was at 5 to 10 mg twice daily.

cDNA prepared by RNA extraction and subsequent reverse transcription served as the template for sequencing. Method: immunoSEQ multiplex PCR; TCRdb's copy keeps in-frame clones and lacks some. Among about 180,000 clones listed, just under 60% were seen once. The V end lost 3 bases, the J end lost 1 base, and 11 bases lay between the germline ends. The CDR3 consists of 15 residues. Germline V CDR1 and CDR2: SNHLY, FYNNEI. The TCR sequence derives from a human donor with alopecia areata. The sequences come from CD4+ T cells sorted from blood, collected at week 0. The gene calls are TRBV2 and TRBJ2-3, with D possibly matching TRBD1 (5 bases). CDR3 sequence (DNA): TGTGCCAGCAGTGACGGCAGGGATGGCACAGATACGCAGTATTTT. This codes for CASSDGRDGTDTQYF.